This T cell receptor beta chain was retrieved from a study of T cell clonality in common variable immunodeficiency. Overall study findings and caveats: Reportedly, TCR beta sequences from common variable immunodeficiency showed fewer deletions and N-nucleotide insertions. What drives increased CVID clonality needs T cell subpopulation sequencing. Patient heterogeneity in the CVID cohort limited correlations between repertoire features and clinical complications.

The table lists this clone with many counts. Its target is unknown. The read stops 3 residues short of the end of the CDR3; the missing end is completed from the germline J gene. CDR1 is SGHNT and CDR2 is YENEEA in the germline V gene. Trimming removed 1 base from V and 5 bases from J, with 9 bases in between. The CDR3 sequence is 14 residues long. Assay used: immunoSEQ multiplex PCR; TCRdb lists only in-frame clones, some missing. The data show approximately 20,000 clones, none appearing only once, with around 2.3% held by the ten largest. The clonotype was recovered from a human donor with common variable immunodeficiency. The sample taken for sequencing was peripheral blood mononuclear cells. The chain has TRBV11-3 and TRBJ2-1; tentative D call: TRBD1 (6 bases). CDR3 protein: CASSLGDTHNEQFF. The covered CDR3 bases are TGTGCCAGCAGCTTAGGGGACACCCACAATGAG.